This T cell receptor (beta chain) is drawn from a study of radiation and T cells in renal cell carcinoma. Remarks on this clone: Its antigen is unknown.

Time point defined: blood 4 weeks post-SBRT, at nephrectomy. Indicated treatment: 15 Gy SBRT to primary tumor, nephrectomy 4 weeks later. The tumor was a clear cell renal cell carcinoma. Clones were read by immunoSEQ multiplex PCR, and TCRdb kept only the in-frame ones, dropping some. Of tens of thousands of clones in the sample, 70% to 90% were seen once. Study-wide results and caveats: From baseline, blood top tumor clonotypes peaked at 2 weeks post-radiation. Baseline intratumoral clonotype presence is unknown without pretreatment biopsies.

This CDR3 has 17 residues. Germline V gives CDR1 LNHDA, CDR2 SQIVND (reference sequence). V trimming: 5 bases; J trimming: 4 bases; junction bases outside the gene matches: 9. Sequences were derived from blood, sampled from a patient whose treatment included radiotherapy and nephrectomy. This TCR derives from a man in his forties or fifties with renal cell carcinoma. The chain links TRBV19 to TRBJ1-5; 12 nucleotides agree with TRBD1. The CDR3 nucleotides read TGTGCCAGTAGTGCCGGGACAGGGGGCGCATATAATCAGCCCCAGCATTTT. As protein: CASSAGTGGAYNQPQHF. Together with reference TRBV19 and TRBJ1-5, the CDR3 gives the full variable domain: DGGITQSPKYLFRKEGQNVTLSCEQNLNHDAMYWYRQDPGQGLRLIYYSQIVNDFQKGDIAEGYSVSREKKESFPLTVTSAQKNPTAFYLCASSAGTGGAYNQPQHFGDGTRLSIL.